This T cell receptor beta chain was sequenced for a study of vaccination and CD4 T cells after COVID-19. CDR3 length equals 16 residues. V gave up 6 bases and J gave up 4 bases, with 24 bases separating them. CDR1 and CDR2 (germline): DFQATT, SNEGSKA (reference sequence). As for treatment: 10-day PBMC culture with coronavirus spike peptide pools or control peptides (ViraFEST assay). By its share, this clonotype is large. The antigen is not known. An Oncomine TCR Beta short-read assay was used to sequence the DNA from cultured CD4+ T cells. TCRdb recomputed calls from the PCR reads with MiXCR, one row per CDR3 protein. The data hold about 9,000 distinct CDR3 sequences, with about 23% observed a single time.

The sequenced material came from cultured CD4+ T cells from blood. This clonotype was sampled from a human donor with COVID-19. The chain carries TRBV20-1 and TRBJ2-5, with D perhaps given as TRBD1 or TRBD2 (6 bases each). In DNA, the CDR3 is TGCAGTGCCAGTCGTGTCGGGGGCTTTTCGGGAGAGACCCAGTACTTC. Translation: CSASRVGGFSGETQYF.